This T cell receptor beta chain was retrieved from a study of cytomegalovirus exposure and HLA in healthy donors. The PCR ran on 60 Vbeta and 13 Jbeta primers. Using immunoSEQ multiplex PCR, the repertoire was profiled, and TCRdb retains in-frame clones only, with some absent. Of tens of thousands of clones in the sample, over 70% are singletons; the top ten hold 5.5% to 7%. Study-wide results and caveats: Several of the most significant clusters appeared, in a later analysis, to be linked to common viral pathogens. Fewer N-insertions than the roughly 670-donor mean were reportedly shown by an Asian-associated ancestry cluster in a later analysis.

Trimming removed 6 bases at V and 7 bases at J, with 14 bases between. Germline V gene lookup returns CDR1 MNHEY and CDR2 SVGAGI. The CDR3 contains 13 residues. To note about this clone: Its antigen is not identified.

The chain recombines TRBV6-5 with TRBJ2-3; no firm D call. The receptor was derived from a male donor in good health and CMV-seropositive. The sequencing input was PBMCs. CDR3 sequence: CASRLSAWNTQYF. As DNA, the CDR3 is TGTGCCAGCAGGTTGAGCGCTTGGAATACGCAGTATTTT.